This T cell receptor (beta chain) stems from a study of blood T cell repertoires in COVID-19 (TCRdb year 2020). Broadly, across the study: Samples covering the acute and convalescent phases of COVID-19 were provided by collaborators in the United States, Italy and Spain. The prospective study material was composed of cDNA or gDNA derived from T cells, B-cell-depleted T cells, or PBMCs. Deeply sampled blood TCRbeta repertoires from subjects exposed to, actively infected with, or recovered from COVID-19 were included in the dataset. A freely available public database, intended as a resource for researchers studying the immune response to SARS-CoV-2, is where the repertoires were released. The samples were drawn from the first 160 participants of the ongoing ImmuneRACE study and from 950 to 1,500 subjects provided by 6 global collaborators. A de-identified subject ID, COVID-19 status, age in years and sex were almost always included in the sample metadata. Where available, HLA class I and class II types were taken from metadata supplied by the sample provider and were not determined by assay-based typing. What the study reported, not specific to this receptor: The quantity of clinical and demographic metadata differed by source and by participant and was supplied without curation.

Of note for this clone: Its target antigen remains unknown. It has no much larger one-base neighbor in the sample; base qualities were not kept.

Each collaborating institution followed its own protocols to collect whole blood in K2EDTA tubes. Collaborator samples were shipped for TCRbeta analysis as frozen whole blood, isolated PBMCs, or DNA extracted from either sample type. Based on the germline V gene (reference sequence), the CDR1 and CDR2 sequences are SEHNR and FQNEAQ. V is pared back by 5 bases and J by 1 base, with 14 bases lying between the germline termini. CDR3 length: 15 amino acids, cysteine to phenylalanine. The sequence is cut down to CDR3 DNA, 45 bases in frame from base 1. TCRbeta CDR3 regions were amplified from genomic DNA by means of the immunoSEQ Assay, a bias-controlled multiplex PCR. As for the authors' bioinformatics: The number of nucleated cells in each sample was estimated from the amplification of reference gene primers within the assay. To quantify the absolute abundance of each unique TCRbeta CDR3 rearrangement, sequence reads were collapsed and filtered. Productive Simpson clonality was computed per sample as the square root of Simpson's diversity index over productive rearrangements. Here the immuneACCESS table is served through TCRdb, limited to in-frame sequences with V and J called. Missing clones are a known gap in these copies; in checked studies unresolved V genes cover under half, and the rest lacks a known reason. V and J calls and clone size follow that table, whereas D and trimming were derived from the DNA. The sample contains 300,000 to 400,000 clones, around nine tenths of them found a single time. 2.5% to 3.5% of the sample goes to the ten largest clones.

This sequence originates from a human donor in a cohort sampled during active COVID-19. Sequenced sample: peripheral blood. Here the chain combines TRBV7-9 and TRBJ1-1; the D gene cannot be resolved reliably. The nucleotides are TGTGCCAGCAGCCCTAGCCGGGCGCCGAACACTGAAGCTTTCTTT. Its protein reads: CASSPSRAPNTEAFF.